This TCR beta chain derives from a study of CD8+ T cells in alopecia areata (dated by TCRdb to 2016 to 2019). General notes on the study: The treated patients, all with moderate-to-severe alopecia areata, were enrolled in an open-label pilot trial of oral tofacitinib given at 5 to 10 mg twice daily. RNA was extracted with the PAXgene miRNA kit for fixed scalp, the miRNeasy kit for PBMCs, and the RNeasy kit for mouse skin. Biopsies were taken from tofacitinib-treated patients at baseline and at 4 and 24 weeks of treatment, and a later scalp biopsy was taken in several of the tofacitinib-treated patients. Scalp clonality was compared across normal scalp (n=4), patchy alopecia areata scalp (n=8), and alopecia totalis/universalis scalp (n=8). For the treated patients, the SALT score, which quantifies what percentage of scalp surface area is affected, served as the measure of disease severity. In humans, TCRbeta sequencing was performed on scalp tissue and on sorted CD4+ and CD8+ peripheral blood T cells from healthy controls and from patients with patchy or totalis/universalis alopecia areata. Tofacitinib was administered for 6 to 18 months, and 6 months of follow-up off drug were then conducted to assess delayed response and recurrence. High-throughput TCRbeta sequencing was used to examine T cell clonal expansion in alopecia areata in both the C3H/HeJ mouse model and human patients. TCRbeta CDR3 regions were amplified by immunoSEQ multiplex PCR with 35 Vbeta forward and 13 Jbeta reverse primers.

The library was built by means of the immunoSEQ multiplex PCR assay. To provide template for TCR sequencing, every sample had RNA extracted and reverse transcribed into cDNA. SuperScript III was used to make first-strand cDNA, primed with a 2:1 mix of oligo-dT and random hexamers. A synthetic immune receptor repertoire was used to assess amplification bias, and residual bias was removed computationally. The authors' analysis ran thus. Raw reads were preprocessed for error removal, and CDR3 was defined according to IMGT conventions as running from the conserved cysteine to phenylalanine. Clonality was computed by normalizing Shannon entropy by log2 of the number of productive unique TCRs and subtracting the result from 1. Whether scalp clones were CD4 or CD8 was inferred by matching scalp TCRbeta sequences against CD4 and CD8 repertoires sorted from blood. TCRdb mirrors the immuneACCESS table, restricted to in-frame sequences. Some clones are absent from its copies; in checked studies, under half trace to an unresolved V gene, and the reason for the others is unknown. Clonal size and the V and J genes are those of that table, whereas D and trimming came from the DNA. The sample records 200,000 to 250,000 clones, over 60% of which are singletons. Of the sample, roughly 4.2% falls within the top ten clones.

General conclusions and limits of the study: TCR sequences shared between patients were less clear than in mice, possibly partly because of HLA diversity in the patient population. Scalp TCR repertoire analysis is complicated because resident alphabeta T cells in normal human skin are also sequenced, whereas mouse skin is dominated by gammadelta T cells. Compared with normal scalp, lesional scalp had higher clonality and more expanded CD8+ clones, particularly in alopecia totalis/universalis, a pattern that suggests antigenic drive. Many expanded lesional clones were found to persist in scalp and blood during tofacitinib treatment, and relapse after treatment cessation may be partly explained by this persistence. Because the treated cohort was small and included a single nonresponder, larger studies are needed to assess links between baseline CD8+ expansion and response. Tofacitinib significantly decreased scalp clonality and the number of expanded CD8+ clones among the top 100 scalp clones.

The time point label, read with the paper, signifies: around 29 days on oral tofacitinib. The treatment or condition label for this specimen denotes: oral pan-JAK inhibitor, 5-10 mg twice daily. Peripheral blood and lesional scalp punch biopsies were obtained from patients with alopecia areata. PBMCs were isolated by density centrifugation and stained for CD3, CD4 and CD8, and CD4+ and CD8+ T cells were sorted on a FACSAria. Sequences SGHNT (CDR1) and YYREEE (CDR2) are obtained from the germline V gene (reference sequence). Reading from cysteine to phenylalanine, the CDR3 counts 13 amino acids. Of all the DNA, just the CDR3 is kept, 39 bases in frame from base 1. At the junction V is shortened by 4 bases and J by 1 base, with 6 bases in between. About this clone itself: Its antigen target is currently unknown. No base-level quality is on record; no much larger clone is a single base apart.

The material was CD4+ T cells sorted from blood, obtained at week 4, from a patient treated with tofacitinib. The receptor was isolated from a human donor with alopecia areata. Recombination linked TRBV5-4 to TRBJ1-5, and TRBD1 may be the D gene, going by 5 matching bases. The CDR3 sequence is CASSRDSNQPQHF. In nucleotides, the sequence is TGTGCCAGCAGCCGGGACAGCAATCAGCCCCAGCATTTT.